This TCR beta chain stems from a study of blood T cell repertoires in COVID-19. Overall study context: Acute and convalescent COVID-19 samples came from the United States, Italy and Spain. In each case, the material was cDNA or gDNA derived from T cells, B-cell-depleted T cells, or PBMCs.

Original data processing: Estimation of nucleated cell counts relied on the amplification of reference gene primers. Sequencing used immunoSEQ multiplex PCR; TCRdb keeps in-frame clones, though not all of them. V, J and clone size reflect that table, while D and trimming were determined from the DNA. The sample consists of 120,000 or so clones, roughly three quarters of them appearing once. The CDR3 runs 14 residues. V was clipped by 0 bases and J by 6 bases; unmatched bases: 3. CDR1 is LNHDA, CDR2 SQIVND, per germline (reference sequence). The chain joins TRBV19 to TRBJ2-7, with 9 bases lining up with TRBD1. The receptor's source is a human donor in a cohort sampled during active COVID-19. Sequencing was performed on peripheral blood. In DNA form, the CDR3 reads TGTGCCAGTAGTATAGAAGGGACAGGGTCCGAGCAGTACTTC. This gives the protein CASSIEGTGSEQYF.